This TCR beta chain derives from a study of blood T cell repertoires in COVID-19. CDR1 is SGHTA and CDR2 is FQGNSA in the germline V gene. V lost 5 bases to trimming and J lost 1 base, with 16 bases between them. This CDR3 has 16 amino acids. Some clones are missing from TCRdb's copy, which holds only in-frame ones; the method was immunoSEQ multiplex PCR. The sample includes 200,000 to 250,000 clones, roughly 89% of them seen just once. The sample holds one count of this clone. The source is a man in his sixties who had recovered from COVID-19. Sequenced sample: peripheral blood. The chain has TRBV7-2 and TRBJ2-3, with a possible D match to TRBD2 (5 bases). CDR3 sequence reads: CASSPTWRVRTDTQYF. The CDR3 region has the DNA TGTGCCAGCAGCCCTACCTGGCGGGTCCGCACAGATACGCAGTATTTT. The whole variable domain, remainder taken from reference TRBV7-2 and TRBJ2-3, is GAGVSQSPSNKVTEKGKDVELRCDPISGHTALYWYRQSLGQGLEFLIYFQGNSAPDKSGLPSDRFSAERTGGSVSTLTIQRTQQEDSAVYLCASSPTWRVRTDTQYFGPGTRLTVL.